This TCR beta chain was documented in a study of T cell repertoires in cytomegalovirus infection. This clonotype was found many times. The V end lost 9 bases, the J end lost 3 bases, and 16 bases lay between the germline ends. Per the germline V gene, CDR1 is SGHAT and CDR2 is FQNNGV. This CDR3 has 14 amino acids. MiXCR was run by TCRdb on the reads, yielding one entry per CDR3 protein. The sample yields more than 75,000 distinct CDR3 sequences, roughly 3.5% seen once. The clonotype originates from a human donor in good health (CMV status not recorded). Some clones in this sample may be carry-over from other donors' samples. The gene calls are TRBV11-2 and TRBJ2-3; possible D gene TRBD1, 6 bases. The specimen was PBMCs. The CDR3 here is CASRRWGRTDTQYF. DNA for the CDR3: TGTGCCAGTCGACGGTGGGGGCGGACAGATACGCAGTATTTT. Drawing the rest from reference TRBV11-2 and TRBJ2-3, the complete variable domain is EAGVAQSPRYKIIEKRQSVAFWCNPISGHATLYWYQQILGQGPKLLIQFQNNGVVDDSQLPKDRFSAERLKGVDSTLKIQPAKLEDSAVYLCASRRWGRTDTQYFGPGTRLTVL.